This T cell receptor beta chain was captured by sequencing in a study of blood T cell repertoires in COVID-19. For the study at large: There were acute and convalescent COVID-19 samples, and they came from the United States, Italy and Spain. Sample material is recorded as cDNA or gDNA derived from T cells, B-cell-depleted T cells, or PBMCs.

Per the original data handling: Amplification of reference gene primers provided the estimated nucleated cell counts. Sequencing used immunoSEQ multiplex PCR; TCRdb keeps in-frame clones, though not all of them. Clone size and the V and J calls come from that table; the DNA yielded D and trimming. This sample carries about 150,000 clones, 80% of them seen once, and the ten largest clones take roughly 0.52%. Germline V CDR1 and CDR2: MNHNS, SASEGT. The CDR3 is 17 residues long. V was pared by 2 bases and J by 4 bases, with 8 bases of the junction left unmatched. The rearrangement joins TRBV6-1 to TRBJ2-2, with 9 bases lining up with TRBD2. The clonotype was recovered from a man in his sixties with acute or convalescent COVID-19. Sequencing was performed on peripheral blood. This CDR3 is CASSELGGRARTGELFF. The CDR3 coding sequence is TGTGCCAGCAGTGAACTGGGCGGGAGGGCCCGCACCGGGGAGCTGTTTTTT.